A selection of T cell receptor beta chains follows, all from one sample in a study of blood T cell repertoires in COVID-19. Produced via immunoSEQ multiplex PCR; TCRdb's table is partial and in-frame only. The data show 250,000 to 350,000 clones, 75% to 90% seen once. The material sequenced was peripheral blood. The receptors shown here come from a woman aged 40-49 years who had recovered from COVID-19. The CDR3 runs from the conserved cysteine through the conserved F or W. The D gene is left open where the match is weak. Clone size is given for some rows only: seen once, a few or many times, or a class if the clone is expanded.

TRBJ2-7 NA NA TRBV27 CASPLEQYF TGTGCCAGCCCCCTCGAGCAGTACTTC
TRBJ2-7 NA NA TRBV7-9 CASRPTRSGYVDEQYF TGTGCCAGCAGACCTACGCGCTCAGGGTACGTGGACGAGCAGTACTTC
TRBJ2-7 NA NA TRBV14 CASSQDQRRGEQYF TGTGCCAGCAGCCAAGATCAGCGAAGGGGCGAGCAGTACTTC
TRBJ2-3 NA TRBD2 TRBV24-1 CATSEGPGLAGTDTQYF TGTGCCACCAGTGAGGGTCCGGGACTAGCGGGAACAGATACGCAGTATTTT
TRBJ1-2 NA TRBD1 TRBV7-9 CASSLATGGGYTF TGTGCCAGCAGCTTAGCCACAGGGGGTGGCTACACCTTC
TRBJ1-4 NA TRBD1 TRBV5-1 CASSFLGQGAARANEKLFF TGCGCCAGCAGCTTTTTAGGACAGGGGGCAGCCAGGGCTAATGAAAAACTGTTTTTT
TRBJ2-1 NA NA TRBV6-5 CASSYSGAGSGNEQFF TGTGCCAGCAGTTACTCGGGCGCAGGGTCGGGCAATGAGCAGTTCTTC
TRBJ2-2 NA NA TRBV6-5 CASSSLLGSTGELFF TGTGCCAGCAGTTCTCTCCTCGGTAGCACCGGGGAGCTGTTTTTT
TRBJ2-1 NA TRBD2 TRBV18 CASSGTSGRYNEQFF TGTGCCAGCTCAGGGACTAGCGGGCGCTACAATGAGCAGTTCTTC
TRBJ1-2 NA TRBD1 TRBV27 CASRGTGTVFGYTF TGTGCCAGCAGGGGAACCGGGACAGTTTTCGGCTACACCTTC
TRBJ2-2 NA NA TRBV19 CASSIGGTNTGELFF TGTGCCAGTAGTATCGGCGGCACGAACACCGGGGAGCTGTTTTTT
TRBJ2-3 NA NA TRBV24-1 CATELRRDIVVVADTQYF TGTGCCACCGAATTAAGGCGGGATATCGTAGTAGTCGCAGATACGCAGTATTTT
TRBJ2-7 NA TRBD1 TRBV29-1 CSVGQGQGYEQYF TGCAGCGTTGGGCAGGGACAGGGCTACGAGCAGTACTTC
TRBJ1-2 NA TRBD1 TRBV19 CASSIPGGVDYGYTF TGTGCCAGTAGTATCCCAGGGGGCGTTGACTATGGCTACACCTTC
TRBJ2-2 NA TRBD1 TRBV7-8 CASSSGTGGAGYTGELFF TGTGCCAGCAGCTCCGGGACAGGGGGCGCGGGGTACACCGGGGAGCTGTTTTTT
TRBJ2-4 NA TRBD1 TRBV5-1 CASSLGTGGTRVGYF TGCGCCAGCAGCTTAGGGACAGGGGGCACCAGAGTGGGGTACTTC
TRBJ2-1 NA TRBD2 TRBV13 CASSDPGLVMDEQFF TGTGCCAGCAGTGATCCGGGACTAGTTATGGATGAGCAGTTCTTC
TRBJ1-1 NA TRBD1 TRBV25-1 CASSPFGQGLGRTEAFF TGTGCCAGCAGTCCGTTCGGACAGGGATTGGGTCGGACTGAAGCTTTCTTT
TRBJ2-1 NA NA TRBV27 CASSLCRDFPAGCYNEQFF TGTGCCAGCAGTTTATGTCGGGATTTCCCTGCGGGATGCTACAATGAGCAGTTCTTC
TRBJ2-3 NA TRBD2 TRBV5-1 CASSPGLAGTDTQYF TGCGCCAGCAGCCCGGGACTAGCGGGCACAGATACGCAGTATTTT
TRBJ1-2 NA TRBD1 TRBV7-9 CASSLEAGGYGYTF TGTGCCAGCAGCTTAGAAGCAGGGGGATATGGCTACACCTTC
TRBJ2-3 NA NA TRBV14 CASSQDPGTDTQYF TGTGCCAGCAGCCAGGATCCGGGTACAGATACGCAGTATTTT
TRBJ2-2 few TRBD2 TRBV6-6 CASSPTTSGRFTGELFF TGTGCCAGCAGTCCGACGACTAGCGGGAGGTTCACCGGGGAGCTGTTTTTT
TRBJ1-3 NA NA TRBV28 CASSLYAGISGNTIYF TGTGCCAGCAGTTTATATGCAGGGATCTCTGGAAACACCATATATTTT
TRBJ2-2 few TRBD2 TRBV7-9 CASSQGTSVASNTGELFF TGTGCCAGCAGTCAAGGGACTAGCGTGGCCTCGAACACCGGGGAGCTGTTTTTT
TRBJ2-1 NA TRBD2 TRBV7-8 CASSLRTSEYNEQFF TGTGCCAGCAGCCTCCGGACTAGCGAGTACAATGAGCAGTTCTTC